One T cell receptor (beta chain) is described in this entry. Its antigen is undetermined. This sample stems from a study of cytomegalovirus exposure and HLA in healthy donors. About the research overall: Genetic ancestry analysis placed more than 80% of the 398 donors that were genotyped in the Caucasian-associated cluster. Study outcomes and limitations: Presence/absence analyses supposed approximately even sequencing depth among donors.

This CDR3 is 16 amino acids long. The germline V and J ends were trimmed by 1 base and 6 bases, with 16 bases remaining between them. Per germline, CDR1 SGHDN and CDR2 FVKESK. Both 60 Vbeta primers and 13 Jbeta primers went into the PCR. In the original workflow: There were about 80 million unique TCR beta chains by a later count, and about 12 million of them were shared. Sequenced by immunoSEQ multiplex PCR; TCRdb stores in-frame clones only, minus some. V and J calls and clone size come straight from that table; D and trimming were deduced from the DNA. The sample has roughly 290,000 clones, approximately 90% seen once; the top ten hold roughly 2.3%.

The receptor's source is a young woman in good health and CMV-seronegative. V and J are TRBV14 and TRBJ2-1, with D uncertain. Sequenced material: PBMCs. The CDR3 sequence: CASSQVGAPLGNEQFF. The CDR3 nucleotides read TGTGCCAGCAGCCAAGTAGGCGCTCCGCTAGGCAATGAGCAGTTCTTC.